These T cell receptor beta chains were read from a single sample in a study of neurological immune-mediated disorders. TCRdb analysed the 5' RACE reads with MiXCR anew, one entry per CDR3 protein. The sample has some 80,000 distinct CDR3 sequences; 5.8% are singletons. The sequenced sample consisted of PBMCs. All receptors come from a woman aged 55 to 70 with multiple sclerosis. The CDR3 runs from the conserved cysteine through the conserved F or W. D genes are given only for firm matches. Where a row states a size, it is once, few, many or the class of an expanded clone; other rows omit it.

d_call,v_call,j_call,clone_size,cdr3_aa,cdr3_nt
NA,TRBV20-1,TRBJ1-2,many,CSAPPRAGLNYGYTF,TGCAGTGCTCCCCCTCGGGCGGGCTTAAACTATGGCTACACCTTC
NA,TRBV7-9,TRBJ2-3,many,CASSLSDGGTQYF,TGTGCCAGCAGCTTATCGGACGGTGGAACGCAGTATTTT
TRBD1,TRBV5-1,TRBJ2-1,NA,CASSSPGQFSSEQFF,TGCGCCAGCAGCTCTCCGGGACAGTTTTCGAGTGAGCAGTTCTTC
TRBD1,TRBV6-2/TRBV6-3,TRBJ1-1,many,CASRKQGASTEAFF,TGTGCCAGCAGGAAACAGGGGGCGAGCACTGAAGCTTTCTTT
NA,TRBV7-9,TRBJ1-4,many,CASSLSLGDTEKLFF,TGTGCCAGCAGCTTAAGTCTAGGGGATACGGAAAAACTGTTTTTT
TRBD2,TRBV20-1,TRBJ2-3,many,CSAGGTSGDPDTQYF,TGCAGTGCTGGGGGGACTAGCGGGGACCCGGATACGCAGTATTTT
NA,TRBV2,TRBJ1-1,few,CASSDWGQRNTEAFF,TGTGCCAGCAGTGATTGGGGACAAAGAAACACTGAAGCTTTCTTT
NA,TRBV4-2,TRBJ2-7,many,CASSRNLYEQYF,TGTGCCAGCAGCCGCAACCTCTACGAGCAGTACTTC
NA,TRBV3-1,TRBJ1-5,NA,CASSLLVDQPQHF,TGTGCCAGCAGCCTCCTAGTGGATCAGCCCCAGCATTTT
TRBD2,TRBV5-1,TRBJ2-1,many,CASSSTSGGANEQFF,TGCGCCAGCAGCTCCACTAGCGGGGGGGCCAATGAGCAGTTCTTC
TRBD1,TRBV7-9,TRBJ2-5,many,CASSEKLTGAQETQYF,TGTGCCAGCAGCGAAAAGCTGACAGGGGCCCAAGAGACCCAGTACTTC
TRBD1,TRBV15,TRBJ2-5,NA,CATSREKPGGLETQYF,TGTGCCACCAGCAGAGAAAAGCCAGGGGGTTTGGAGACCCAGTACTTC
NA,TRBV12-3/TRBV12-4,TRBJ2-5,many,CASSPTQGKGQETQYF,TGTGCCAGCAGTCCCACCCAGGGAAAGGGGCAAGAGACCCAGTACTTC
TRBD1,TRBV11-2,TRBJ1-1,few,CASSHDRAEWAFF,TGTGCCAGCAGCCATGACAGGGCGGAATGGGCTTTCTTT
TRBD2,TRBV7-2,TRBJ2-2,many,CASSLRVVGGGTGELFF,TGTGCCAGCAGCTTACGCGTCGTCGGGGGGGGAACCGGGGAGCTGTTTTTT
TRBD1,TRBV6-1,TRBJ2-7,NA,CASSETGAFYEQYF,TGTGCCAGCAGTGAGACAGGGGCGTTCTACGAGCAGTACTTC
TRBD1,TRBV10-2,TRBJ2-1,many,CATAGTGYYNEQFF,TGCGCCACCGCCGGGACAGGGTATTACAATGAGCAGTTCTTC
NA,TRBV18,TRBJ2-7,many,CASSLYGVEQYF,TGTGCCAGCTCGCTGTACGGGGTCGAGCAGTACTTC
NA,TRBV12-3/TRBV12-4,TRBJ1-3,few,CASKELPSGNTIYF,TGTGCCAGTAAGGAACTGCCCTCTGGAAACACCATATATTTT
TRBD1,TRBV6-1,TRBJ2-1,many,CASTETWTGLNSYNEQFF,TGTGCCAGCACCGAGACCTGGACAGGGCTAAACTCCTACAATGAGCAGTTCTTC
NA,TRBV6-5,TRBJ1-5,few,CASSYGRNQPQHF,TGTGCCAGCAGTTACGGGAGGAATCAGCCCCAGCATTTT
NA,TRBV18,TRBJ1-1,NA,CASSTGGDGSAFF,TGTGCCAGCTCGACAGGTGGAGACGGCTCAGCTTTCTTT
NA,TRBV6-5,TRBJ1-2,few,CASTKQGVRGYTF,TGTGCCAGCACCAAACAGGGAGTACGGGGCTACACCTTC
NA,TRBV3-1,TRBJ1-6,many,CASSQGTRFSPLHF,TGTGCCAGCAGCCAAGGTACCAGGTTTTCACCCCTCCACTTT
NA,TRBV5-1,TRBJ2-2,many,CASSLENRNTGELFF,TGCGCCAGCAGCTTGGAAAACCGGAACACCGGGGAGCTGTTTTTT
TRBD1,TRBV5-1,TRBJ2-2,few,CASSLGQGRSGELFF,TGCGCCAGCAGCTTGGGACAGGGTAGATCCGGGGAGCTGTTTTTT
NA,TRBV20-1,TRBJ1-2,few,CSASPENYGYTF,TGCAGTGCTAGCCCGGAAAACTATGGCTACACCTTC
NA,TRBV10-2,TRBJ2-3,many,CASSVGHRTDTQYF,TGCGCCAGCAGTGTAGGCCACAGAACAGATACGCAGTATTTT
NA,TRBV5-6,TRBJ2-7,many,CASSSGYNSYEQYF,TGTGCCAGCAGCTCGGGGTATAATTCCTACGAGCAGTACTTC
NA,TRBV4-1,TRBJ2-7,many,CASSQTGRNSYEQYF,TGCGCCAGCAGCCAAACAGGACGAAACTCCTACGAGCAGTACTTC
NA,TRBV18,TRBJ1-1,many,CASSPLPGAGNTEAFF,TGTGCCAGCTCCCCCTTGCCAGGAGCGGGGAACACTGAAGCTTTCTTT
NA,TRBV20-1,TRBJ1-2,many,CSARVAGADYGYTF,TGCAGTGCCCGAGTGGCAGGGGCGGACTATGGCTACACCTTC
NA,TRBV5-1,TRBJ2-7,NA,CASSGTGDFYEQYF,TGCGCCAGCAGCGGAACAGGAGATTTCTACGAGCAGTACTTC
TRBD2,TRBV20-1,TRBJ2-7,many,CSAITSGGSYEQYF,TGCAGTGCCATTACTAGCGGGGGGTCCTACGAGCAGTACTTC
NA,TRBV7-2,TRBJ2-2,many,CASSPLRGGLGTGELFF,TGTGCCAGCAGCCCCCTCAGGGGGGGTTTGGGCACCGGGGAGCTGTTTTTT
NA,TRBV18,TRBJ1-1,NA,CASSPDWGNTEAFF,TGTGCCAGCTCTCCCGACTGGGGAAACACTGAAGCTTTCTTT
NA,TRBV7-8,TRBJ2-2,many,CASSLLRGDTNTGELFF,TGTGCCAGCAGCTTATTGAGGGGGGACACAAACACCGGGGAGCTGTTTTTT
NA,TRBV11-2,TRBJ2-1,many,CASSLERGGEQFF,TGTGCCAGCAGCTTAGAGAGGGGGGGTGAGCAGTTCTTC
TRBD1,TRBV20-1,TRBJ1-5,many,CSARDGQTGGWGQPQHF,TGCAGTGCTAGGGACGGGCAAACAGGGGGCTGGGGACAGCCCCAGCATTTT
NA,TRBV10-1,TRBJ2-2,many,CASSESAGTGELFF,TGCGCCAGCAGTGAGTCGGCGGGAACCGGGGAGCTGTTTTTT
TRBD1,TRBV20-1,TRBJ2-7,many,CSASDRGKRGNEQYF,TGCAGTGCTTCTGACAGGGGGAAAAGGGGAAACGAGCAGTACTTC
NA,TRBV12-3/TRBV12-4,TRBJ2-7,many,CASSRDIAYEQYF,TGTGCCAGCAGCCGGGACATAGCCTACGAGCAGTACTTC
NA,TRBV20-1,TRBJ2-5,many,CSALRTSSQETQYF,TGCAGTGCATTAAGAACTAGCAGCCAAGAGACCCAGTACTTC
NA,TRBV29-1,TRBJ1-1,many,CSVKPDTNTEAFF,TGCAGCGTGAAACCTGACACGAACACTGAAGCTTTCTTT
TRBD1,TRBV7-2,TRBJ2-7,many,CASSWTGVHEQYF,TGTGCCAGCAGTTGGACAGGGGTCCACGAGCAGTACTTC
TRBD1,TRBV5-1,TRBJ2-1,many,CASSFRDSYNEQFF,TGCGCCAGCAGCTTCCGGGACAGTTACAATGAGCAGTTCTTC
NA,TRBV15,TRBJ2-1,few,CATSRDTSVQGRNNEQFF,TGTGCCACCAGCAGAGATACAAGTGTACAGGGGAGGAACAATGAGCAGTTCTTC
TRBD1,TRBV3-1,TRBJ2-3,many,CASSQDGTATDTQYF,TGTGCCAGCAGCCAAGACGGGACAGCTACAGATACGCAGTATTTT
TRBD2,TRBV5-1,TRBJ2-1,many,CASSLIAGPNEQFF,TGCGCCAGCAGCTTAATAGCGGGGCCTAATGAGCAGTTCTTC
TRBD1,TRBV6-6,TRBJ2-3,NA,CASSYSWTGDTDTQYF,TGTGCCAGCAGTTACTCATGGACAGGAGACACAGATACGCAGTATTTT
NA,TRBV2,TRBJ2-7,many,CASRGGVGEQYF,TGTGCCAGCAGAGGGGGGGTTGGCGAGCAGTACTTC
NA,TRBV6-5,TRBJ1-5,many,CASSPGGSSNQPQHF,TGTGCCAGCAGTCCGGGAGGGTCCAGCAATCAGCCCCAGCATTTT
NA,TRBV12-3/TRBV12-4,TRBJ2-2,NA,CASTIQAVAGELFF,TGTGCCAGCACTATTCAAGCGGTAGCCGGGGAGCTGTTTTTT
NA,TRBV5-1,TRBJ1-5,many,CASSRDSGGNQPQHF,TGCGCCAGCAGCCGGGACTCCGGGGGCAATCAGCCCCAGCATTTT
NA,TRBV3-1,TRBJ2-6,many,CASSPQGQSSGANVLTF,TGTGCCAGCAGCCCGCAGGGGCAATCCTCTGGGGCCAACGTCCTGACTTTC
TRBD1,TRBV5-8,TRBJ2-5,few,CASSLAGQGARETQYF,TGTGCCAGCAGCTTGGCCGGGCAGGGGGCCCGAGAGACCCAGTACTTC
NA,TRBV5-1,TRBJ2-7,many,CASSLGTGTSYEQYF,TGCGCCAGCAGCTTAGGTACAGGAACCTCCTACGAGCAGTACTTC